These 27 T cell receptor beta chains came from one sample sequenced in a study of spatial heterogeneity in lung cancer. Study-wide results and caveats: The number of expanded tumor alpha and beta chains correlated with mutation number.

In TCRdb, the 5' RACE reads were re-called with MiXCR into one record per CDR3 protein. The sample has 2,000 to 2,500 distinct CDR3 sequences; 35% to 40% are singletons. Time point defined: sample taken at primary tumor resection. These receptors' targets are unknown. The sample was lung tumor tissue, taken at surgery. Receptors originate from a male donor with early-stage non-small cell lung cancer.

The V call is TRBV6-1, the J call TRBJ2-3, with D possibly being TRBD1 or TRBD2 (6 bases each). CDR1 and CDR2 from the germline V gene are MNHNS and SASEGT. Trimming removed 8 bases from V and 2 bases from J, with 14 bases in between. The CDR3 length is 14 residues. The CDR3 spells CASEAGHTTDTQYF. The CDR3 DNA reads TGTGCCAGCGAGGCGGGACACACCACAGATACGCAGTATTTT.

V is TRBV10-3 and J is TRBJ2-2; D might be TRBD2 (6 bases). The germline CDR1 and CDR2 sequences are ENHRY and SYGVKD. The length of the CDR3 is 16 residues. Trimming took off 0 bases at V and 2 bases at J, with 10 bases between the two ends. The CDR3 is CAISESKGLNTGELFF. The CDR3 coding sequence is TGTGCCATCAGTGAGTCGAAGGGACTCAACACCGGGGAGCTGTTTTTT.

The chain combines TRBV6-5 with TRBJ2-1; 8 nucleotides line up with TRBD1. The V gene's germline CDR1 is MNHEY and CDR2 SVGAGI. The CDR3 length is 13 residues. J gave up 7 bases and V 5 bases, and 4 bases lay outside the gene matches. CDR3 residues: CASSPDRDNEQFF. The CDR3 DNA is TGTGCCAGCAGTCCGGACAGGGATAATGAGCAGTTCTTC.

This clonotype was found a few times. The chain's CDR3 is CASSFTSGSEQFF. The CDR3 nucleotides are TGTGCCAGCAGCTTTACTAGCGGGAGTGAGCAGTTCTTC. The rearrangement links TRBV5-6 to TRBJ2-1; TRBD2 aligns across 11 bases. CDR1 and CDR2 (germline): SGHDT, YYEEEE. The V gene end was trimmed by 2 bases and the J gene end by 9 bases; junction bases not matched to a gene: 1. This CDR3 spans 13 amino acids.

This chain uses TRBV12-5 with TRBJ1-1; maybe TRBD1 (6 bases). Trimming removed 4 bases at V and 4 bases at J, with 10 bases between. This CDR3 comprises 13 residues. Germline assignment: CDR1 LGHNT and CDR2 FRNRAP. The CDR3 reads CASGSRGSTEAFF. Written as DNA, the CDR3 is TGTGCTAGTGGTTCCAGGGGTAGCACTGAAGCTTTCTTT. The full variable domain, with the rest looked up from reference TRBV12-5 and TRBJ1-1, is DARVTQTPRHKVTEMGQEVTMRCQPILGHNTVFWYRQTMMQGLELLAYFRNRAPLDDSGMPKDRFSAEMPDATLATLKIQPSEPRDSAVYFCASGSRGSTEAFFGQGTRLTVV.

This clonotype is medium-sized in the sample. The chain links TRBV7-3 to TRBJ2-7; D not resolved. V was cut by 5 bases and J by 0 bases, with 23 bases left in between. The CDR3 is 18 amino acids. Germline assignment: CDR1 SGHTA and CDR2 FQGTGA. CDR3 bases: TGTGCCAGCAGCCACTCCGCCCCTCGGCGGAAGCCCTCCTACGAGCAGTACTTC. The encoded protein is CASSHSAPRRKPSYEQYF.

This clonotype is categorized as medium-sized. The genes are TRBV7-8 and TRBJ2-2; TRBD2 agrees at 10 bases. J was trimmed by 5 bases and V by 1 base; bases with no gene match: 7. This CDR3 contains 17 residues. Germline CDR1 is SGHVS and CDR2 is FQNEAQ. Here the CDR3 DNA reads TGTGCCAGCAGCTTAGGTCTAGCGGGAGTAGGGACCGGGGAGCTGTTTTTT. Its protein product is CASSLGLAGVGTGELFF.

The chain carries TRBV5-6 and TRBJ2-7, with D possibly TRBD2 on 6 matching bases. V lost 3 bases and J 5 bases, leaving 15 bases between the germline ends. The CDR3 loop spans 14 amino acids. Germline CDR1 is SGHDT and CDR2 is YYEEEE. CDR3 coding DNA: TGTGCCAGCAGCTGGGGGGAGGCTCGGGACGAGCAGTACTTC. It is translated as CASSWGEARDEQYF.

This clonotype was detected a few times. V usage is TRBV5-4 and J usage is TRBJ2-7, with D hard to call. V dropped 4 bases and J dropped 8 bases, with 13 bases sitting between them. CDR3 size: 12 residues. The V gene's germline CDR1 is SGHNT and CDR2 YYREEE (reference sequence). The CDR3 DNA follows: TGTGCCAGCAGCATGGACCGGCTCCAGCAGTACTTC. Translated, it gives CASSMDRLQQYF. Together with reference TRBV5-4 and TRBJ2-7, the CDR3 gives the full variable domain: ETGVTQSPTHLIKTRGQQVTLRCSSQSGHNTVSWYQQALGQGPQFIFQYYREEENGRGNFPPRFSGLQFPNYSSELNVNALELDDSALYLCASSMDRLQQYFGPGTRLTVT.

The CDR3 nucleotides are TGTGCCAGCAGCTTGGAGCTAGCGGGAGGAAGGGAGACCCAGTACTTC. This translates into CASSLELAGGRETQYF. The chain combines TRBV5-5 with TRBJ2-5; 11 bases map to TRBD2. Per the germline V gene, CDR1 is SGHKS and CDR2 is YYEKEE (reference sequence). Trimming at V came to 0 bases and at J to 5 bases, leaving 6 bases not matched to a gene. The CDR3 runs 16 residues.

This clonotype is medium-sized within its sample. DNA of the CDR3: TGCGCCAGCAGCACCGGCGGGCTCTACGAGCAGTACTTC. As protein: CASSTGGLYEQYF. The genes are TRBV5-1 and TRBJ2-7; D perhaps matches TRBD2 (5 bases). The CDR3 consists of 13 residues. Germline V CDR1 and CDR2: SGHRS, YFSETQ. Trimming shortened V by 4 bases and J by 3 bases, and 11 bases separated the two germline ends.

The CDR3 sequence: CASSTILASGSGGEQFF. The DNA of the CDR3 is TGTGCCAGCAGCACCATATTGGCTAGCGGGAGTGGAGGTGAGCAGTTCTTC. The rearrangement links TRBV12-3 or TRBV12-4 to TRBJ2-1, with 10 bases fitting TRBD2. The CDR3 covers 17 residues. Trimming at V came to 6 bases and at J to 9 bases, leaving 17 bases not matched to a gene.

V is TRBV27 and J is TRBJ2-7, with D unresolved. Germline V gene data show CDR1 as MNHEY and CDR2 as SMNVEV (reference sequence). V lost 3 bases and J lost 7, with 10 bases in between. CDR3 length: 12 residues. The CDR3 loop is CASSFMYREQYF. The CDR3 coding sequence is TGTGCCAGCAGTTTTATGTATCGGGAGCAGTACTTC.

The chain links TRBV10-3 to TRBJ2-7; possibly TRBD2 for D (5 bases). Germline V CDR1 and CDR2: ENHRY, SYGVKD. This CDR3 has 11 amino acids. V lost 10 bases to trimming and J lost 4 bases, with 11 bases between them. CDR3 in DNA: TGTGCCAGCCTTCCGGGATACGAGCAGTACTTC. It yields the protein CASLPGYEQYF.

This clonotype was detected a few times. Written as DNA, the CDR3 is TGTGCCAGCAGCGCCGCGGAGCGGGAGGGGACATGGGAGCAGTTCTTC. Translating gives CASSAAEREGTWEQFF. The J gene is TRBJ2-1, the V gene TRBV3-1, with 10 bases matching TRBD2. The CDR3 runs 16 residues. J lost 10 bases, V lost 5 bases, and 14 bases had no gene match. In germline, CDR1 is LGHDT, CDR2 YNNKEL (reference sequence).

This chain joins TRBV29-1 and TRBJ2-1; possible D gene TRBD1, 5 bases. This CDR3 has 14 residues. V dropped 0 bases and J dropped 5 bases, with 11 bases sitting between them. Looked up from germline, CDR1 is SQVTM and CDR2 is ANQGSEA. This CDR3 reads CSVEDLTADNEQFF. CDR3 sequence (DNA): TGCAGCGTTGAAGATCTGACAGCAGACAATGAGCAGTTCTTC.

Sample share makes this clonotype medium-sized. The V and J genes are TRBV6-2 or TRBV6-3 and TRBJ2-1, with 9 bases identical to TRBD2. The CDR3 runs to 17 residues. The junction had 9 bases not matched to a gene; V was cut back by 2 bases and J by 4 bases. The germline CDR1 and CDR2 sequences are MNHEY and SVGEGT. The CDR3 coding sequence is TGTGCCAGCAGTTACCCAATTAGCGGGAGTCGATACAATGAGCAGTTCTTC. Protein product: CASSYPISGSRYNEQFF.

V and J are TRBV10-3 and TRBJ2-3; 8 bases match TRBD2. CDR1 ENHRY and CDR2 SYGVKD come from the germline V gene. With V trimmed by 7 bases and J by 3 bases, 3 bases remained unmatched. The CDR3 has 13 residues. CDR3 loop: CAIKPGGTDTQYF. The CDR3 nucleotides are TGTGCCATCAAACCGGGGGGGACAGATACGCAGTATTTT.

The J gene is TRBJ2-1, the V gene TRBV15; D remains unclear. This CDR3 has 15 residues. Germline V gene lookup returns CDR1 LNHNV and CDR2 YYDKDF (reference sequence). V was trimmed by 0 bases and J by 0 bases, leaving 6 bases between them. The CDR3 region is CATSRDPSSYNEQFF. The CDR3 coding sequence is TGTGCCACCAGCAGAGACCCCAGCTCCTACAATGAGCAGTTCTTC.

By share, this clonotype counts as medium-sized. This sequence joins TRBV2 and TRBJ2-1; D is perhaps TRBD1 or TRBD2 (5 bases each). The V end was cut by 4 bases, the J end by 9 bases, with 10 bases between. The CDR3 has 12 residues. The V gene's germline CDR1 is SNHLY and CDR2 FYNNEI. The CDR3 DNA reads as TGTGCCAGCAGTGTCGGGACGGCTGAGCAGTTCTTC. Its protein product is CASSVGTAEQFF. The full variable domain, with the rest looked up from reference TRBV2 and TRBJ2-1, is EPEVTQTPSHQVTQMGQEVILRCVPISNHLYFYWYRQILGQKVEFLVSFYNNEISEKSEIFDDQFSVERPDGSNFTLKIRSTKLEDSAMYFCASSVGTAEQFFGPGTRLTVL.

This clonotype was seen a handful of times. The CDR3 sequence: CASSQGAGDTGELFF. DNA for the CDR3: TGCGCCAGCAGCCAAGGGGCGGGAGACACCGGGGAGCTGTTTTTT. The J gene is TRBJ2-2, the V gene TRBV4-3; 7 positions agree with TRBD2. Germline CDR1 is LGHNA and CDR2 is YSLEER. The V and J ends lost 1 base and 3 bases, in that order; junction bases with no gene match: 2. CDR3 length: 15 amino acids.

This clonotype is judged large. This chain connects TRBV18 to TRBJ2-5; tentative D call: TRBD2 (6 bases). Germline V gene lookup returns CDR1 KGHSH and CDR2 LQKENI. V lost 3 bases, J lost 5 bases, and 28 bases lay in between. CDR3 size: 19 residues. The CDR3 spells CASSPIFLWEAERLETQYF. CDR3 nucleotides: TGTGCCAGCTCACCTATTTTCCTTTGGGAGGCCGAAAGGTTGGAGACCCAGTACTTC.

In this sample, this clonotype is medium-sized. The chain links TRBV6-2 or TRBV6-3 to TRBJ2-3; D gene uncertain. The V and J ends lost 5 bases and 3 bases respectively, with 3 bases between them. The CDR3 contains 11 residues. Germline CDR1 and CDR2: MNHEY and SVGEGT. The CDR3 coding sequence is TGTGCCAGCAGTCAGACAGATACGCAGTATTTT. It encodes CASSQTDTQYF.

This clonotype appeared a few times. The chain carries TRBV21-1 and TRBJ1-2. TRBV21-1 is listed as a pseudogene. This CDR3 has 13 amino acids. This CDR3 reads CENGTQHGWGYTF. As DNA, the CDR3 is TGCGAAAACGGGACTCAACACGGTTGGGGCTACACCTTC.

The chain carries TRBV9 and TRBJ2-7, with 7 bases matching TRBD2. CDR1 SGDLS and CDR2 YYNGEE come from the germline V gene. The CDR3 has 14 amino acids. Germline trimming cut 3 bases from V and 4 bases from J; bases unmatched to any gene: 7. In DNA, the CDR3 is TGTGCCAGCAGCGCTGGACTAGGGAGGTACGAGCAGTACTTC. Protein: CASSAGLGRYEQYF.

J is TRBJ2-1 and V is TRBV28; TRBD2 agrees at 8 bases. The length of the CDR3 is 17 residues. Germline trimming cut 5 bases from V and 0 bases from J; bases unmatched to any gene: 9. Germline assignment: CDR1 MDHEN and CDR2 SYDVKM. Written as DNA, the CDR3 is TGTGCCAGCAGTCACCCGGGACTAGGGAGCTCCTACAATGAGCAGTTCTTC. This encodes CASSHPGLGSSYNEQFF. Filled out from reference TRBV28 and TRBJ2-1, the complete variable domain reads DVKVTQSSRYLVKRTGEKVFLECVQDMDHENMFWYRQDPGLGLRLIYFSYDVKMKEKGDIPEGYSVSREKKERFSLILESASTNQTSMYLCASSHPGLGSSYNEQFFGPGTRLTVL.

This clonotype is judged medium-sized. This chain connects TRBV20-1 to TRBJ1-1, with 7 bases that match TRBD1. With 0 bases clipped from V and 3 bases from J, the junction kept 4 bases outside the gene matches. The germline CDR1 and CDR2 sequences are DFQATT and SNEGSKA (reference sequence). The length of the CDR3 is 14 residues. Written as DNA, the CDR3 is TGCAGTGCTAGAGATAGGAGGGGGCACACTGAAGCTTTCTTT. It is translated as CSARDRRGHTEAFF.